The entry below describes one T cell receptor beta chain. Antigen specificity is unknown. This CDR3 comprises 15 residues. Per the germline V gene, CDR1 is SGHNT and CDR2 is YENEEA. Trimming left V 1 base short and J 0 bases short, with 6 bases between. The entry originates in a study of yellow fever vaccine responses in identical twins. Broader study findings: As reported, the vaccine T cell response of twins seemed partly convergent and partly personalized.

TCRdb processed the RT-PCR reads anew with MiXCR; each CDR3 protein has one entry. The repertoire consists of some 20,000 distinct CDR3 sequences, with more than 60% occurring once and the leading ten covering 4% to 6%. This rearrangement joins TRBV11-3 to TRBJ2-2; no clear D. This receptor was taken from a woman in her late teens or twenties who received the yellow fever vaccine. The source material was T cells from blood (PBMCs), unsorted or a sorted subset (not recorded which), sampled before or after yellow fever vaccination (not recorded which). The CDR3 is CASSLGIANTGELFF. The CDR3 DNA is TGTGCCAGCAGCTTAGGGATAGCGAACACCGGGGAGCTGTTTTTT. The variable domain in full, with the rest retrieved from reference TRBV11-3 and TRBJ2-2, is EAGVVQSPRYKIIEKKQPVAFWCNPISGHNTLYWYLQNLGQGPELLIRYENEEAVDDSQLPKDRFSAERLKGVDSTLKIQPAELGDSAVYLCASSLGIANTGELFFGEGSRLTVL.